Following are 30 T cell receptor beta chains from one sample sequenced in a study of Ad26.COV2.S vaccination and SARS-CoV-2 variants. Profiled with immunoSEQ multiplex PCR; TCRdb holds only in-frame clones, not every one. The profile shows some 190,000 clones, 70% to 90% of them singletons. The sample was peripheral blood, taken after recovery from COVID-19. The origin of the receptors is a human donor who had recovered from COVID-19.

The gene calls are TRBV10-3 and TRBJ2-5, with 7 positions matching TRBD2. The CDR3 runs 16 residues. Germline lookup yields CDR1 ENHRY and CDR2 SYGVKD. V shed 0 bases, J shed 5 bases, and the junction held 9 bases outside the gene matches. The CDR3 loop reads CAISESGRESGETQYF. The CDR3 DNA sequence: TGTGCCATCAGTGAGTCGGGGCGGGAGTCGGGGGAGACCCAGTACTTC.

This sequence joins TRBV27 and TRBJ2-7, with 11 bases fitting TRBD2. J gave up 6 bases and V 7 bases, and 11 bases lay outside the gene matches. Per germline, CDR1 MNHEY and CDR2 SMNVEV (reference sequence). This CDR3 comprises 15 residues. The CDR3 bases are TGTGCCAGCAATCCTAGCGGGAGGTTGGGGGGCGAGCAGTACTTC. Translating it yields CASNPSGRLGGEQYF.

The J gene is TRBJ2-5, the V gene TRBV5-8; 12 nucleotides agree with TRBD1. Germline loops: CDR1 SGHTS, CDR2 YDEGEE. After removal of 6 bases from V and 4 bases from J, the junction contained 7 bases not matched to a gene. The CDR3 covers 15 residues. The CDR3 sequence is CASTPGQGARETQYF. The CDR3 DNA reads TGTGCCAGCACCCCGGGACAGGGGGCGCGAGAGACCCAGTACTTC.

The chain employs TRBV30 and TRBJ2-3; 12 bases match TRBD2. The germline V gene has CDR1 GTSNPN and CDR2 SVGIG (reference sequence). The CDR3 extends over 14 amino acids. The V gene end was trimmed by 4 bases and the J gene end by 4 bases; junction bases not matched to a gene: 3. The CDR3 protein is CAWTWTSGADTQYF. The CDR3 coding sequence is TGTGCCTGGACCTGGACTAGCGGGGCAGATACGCAGTATTTT.

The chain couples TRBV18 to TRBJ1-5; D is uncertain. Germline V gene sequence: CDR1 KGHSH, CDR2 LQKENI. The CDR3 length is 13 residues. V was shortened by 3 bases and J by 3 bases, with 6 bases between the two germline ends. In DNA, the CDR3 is TGTGCCAGCTCACCGTCAGACAATCAGCCCCAGCATTTT. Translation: CASSPSDNQPQHF.

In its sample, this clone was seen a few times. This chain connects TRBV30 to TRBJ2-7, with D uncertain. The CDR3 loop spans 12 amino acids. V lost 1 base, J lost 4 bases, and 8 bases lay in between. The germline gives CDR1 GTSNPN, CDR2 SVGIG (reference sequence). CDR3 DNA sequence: TGTGCCTGGAGTGCCGGGTATTACGAGCAGTACTTC. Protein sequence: CAWSAGYYEQYF.

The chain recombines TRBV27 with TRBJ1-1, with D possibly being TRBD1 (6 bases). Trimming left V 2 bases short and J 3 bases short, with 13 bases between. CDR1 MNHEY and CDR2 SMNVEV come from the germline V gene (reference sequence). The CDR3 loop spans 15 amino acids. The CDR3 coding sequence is TGTGCCAGCAGTTTAATGGGGGGGCCCTACACTGAAGCTTTCTTT. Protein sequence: CASSLMGGPYTEAFF.

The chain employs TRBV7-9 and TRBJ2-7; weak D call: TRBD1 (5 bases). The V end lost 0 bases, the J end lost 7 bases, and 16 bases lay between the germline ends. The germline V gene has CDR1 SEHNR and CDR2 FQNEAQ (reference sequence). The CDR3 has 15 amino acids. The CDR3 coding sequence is TGTGCCAGCAGCTTAGCAGGGGCGTCGTGGGATGAGCAGTACTTC. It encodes CASSLAGASWDEQYF.

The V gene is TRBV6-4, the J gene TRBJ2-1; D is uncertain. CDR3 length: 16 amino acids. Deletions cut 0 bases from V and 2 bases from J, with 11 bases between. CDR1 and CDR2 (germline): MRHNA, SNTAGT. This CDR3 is CASSDSFGRTYNEQFF. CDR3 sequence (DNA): TGTGCCAGCAGTGACTCGTTCGGTCGGACCTACAATGAGCAGTTCTTC.

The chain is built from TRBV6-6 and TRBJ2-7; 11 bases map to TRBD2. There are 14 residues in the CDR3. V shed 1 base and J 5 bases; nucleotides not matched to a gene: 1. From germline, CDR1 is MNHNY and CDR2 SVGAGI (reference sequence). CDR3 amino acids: CASSYLAGGNEQYF. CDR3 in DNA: TGTGCCAGCAGTTACTTAGCGGGAGGGAACGAGCAGTACTTC.

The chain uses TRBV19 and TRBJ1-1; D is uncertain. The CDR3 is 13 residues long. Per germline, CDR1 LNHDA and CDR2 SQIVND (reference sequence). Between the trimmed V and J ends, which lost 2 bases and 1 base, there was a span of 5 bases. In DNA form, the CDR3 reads TGTGCCAGTAGTATAAAGACGAACACTGAAGCTTTCTTT. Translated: CASSIKTNTEAFF.

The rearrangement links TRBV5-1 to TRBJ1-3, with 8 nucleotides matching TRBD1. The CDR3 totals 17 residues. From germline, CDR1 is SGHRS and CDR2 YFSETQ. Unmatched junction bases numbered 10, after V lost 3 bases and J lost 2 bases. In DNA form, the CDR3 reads TGCGCCAGCAGCTCGTCGACAGGGGCAGGGGCTGGAAACACCATATATTTT. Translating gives CASSSSTGAGAGNTIYF.

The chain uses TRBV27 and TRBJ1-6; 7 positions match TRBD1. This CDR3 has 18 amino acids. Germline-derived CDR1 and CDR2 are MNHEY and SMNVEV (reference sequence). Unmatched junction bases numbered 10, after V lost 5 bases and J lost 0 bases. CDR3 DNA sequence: TGTGCCAGCAGTCCTAGGGGACAGCACAGCTCCTATAATTCACCCCTCCACTTT. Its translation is CASSPRGQHSSYNSPLHF.

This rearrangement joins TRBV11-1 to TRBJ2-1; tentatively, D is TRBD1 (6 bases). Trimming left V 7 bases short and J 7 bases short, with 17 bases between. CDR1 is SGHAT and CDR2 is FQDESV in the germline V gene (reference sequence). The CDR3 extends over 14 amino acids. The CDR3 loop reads CASTGGSQGNEQFF. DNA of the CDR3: TGTGCCAGCACTGGGGGTTCCCAGGGGAATGAGCAGTTCTTC.

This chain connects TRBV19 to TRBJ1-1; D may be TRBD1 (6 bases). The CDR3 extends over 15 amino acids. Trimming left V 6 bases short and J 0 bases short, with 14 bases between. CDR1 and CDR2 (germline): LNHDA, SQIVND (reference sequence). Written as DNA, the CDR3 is TGTGCCAGTAGCCAAGGGGGAGGCCTGAACACTGAAGCTTTCTTT. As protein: CASSQGGGLNTEAFF. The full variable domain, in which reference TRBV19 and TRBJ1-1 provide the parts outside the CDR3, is DGGITQSPKYLFRKEGQNVTLSCEQNLNHDAMYWYRQDPGQGLRLIYYSQIVNDFQKGDIAEGYSVSREKKESFPLTVTSAQKNPTAFYLCASSQGGGLNTEAFFGQGTRLTVV.

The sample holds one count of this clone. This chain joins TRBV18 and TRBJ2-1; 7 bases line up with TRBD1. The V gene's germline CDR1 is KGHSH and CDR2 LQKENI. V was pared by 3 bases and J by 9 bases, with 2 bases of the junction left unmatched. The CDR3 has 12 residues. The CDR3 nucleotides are TGTGCCAGCTCACCCGCAGGGGGTGAGCAGTTCTTC. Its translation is CASSPAGGEQFF.

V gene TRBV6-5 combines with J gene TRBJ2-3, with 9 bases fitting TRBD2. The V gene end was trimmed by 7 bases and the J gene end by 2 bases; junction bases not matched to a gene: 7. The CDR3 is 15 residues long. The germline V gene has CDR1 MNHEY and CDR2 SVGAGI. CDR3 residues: CASIPSGGYTDTQYF. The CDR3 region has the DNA TGTGCCAGCATTCCGAGCGGGGGGTACACAGATACGCAGTATTTT.

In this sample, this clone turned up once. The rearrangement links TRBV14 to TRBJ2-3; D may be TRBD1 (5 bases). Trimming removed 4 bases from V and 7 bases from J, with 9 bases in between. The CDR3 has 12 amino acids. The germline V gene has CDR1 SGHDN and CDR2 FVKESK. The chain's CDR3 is CASSLGRNTQYF. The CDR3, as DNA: TGTGCCAGCAGCCTGGGGCGGAATACGCAGTATTTT.

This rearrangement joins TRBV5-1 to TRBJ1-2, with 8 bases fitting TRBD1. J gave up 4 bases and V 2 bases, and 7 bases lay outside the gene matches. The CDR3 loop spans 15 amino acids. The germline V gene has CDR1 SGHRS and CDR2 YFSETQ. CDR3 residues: CASSLTGQVAYGYTF. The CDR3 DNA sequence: TGCGCCAGCAGCTTAACGGGACAGGTAGCCTATGGCTACACCTTC.

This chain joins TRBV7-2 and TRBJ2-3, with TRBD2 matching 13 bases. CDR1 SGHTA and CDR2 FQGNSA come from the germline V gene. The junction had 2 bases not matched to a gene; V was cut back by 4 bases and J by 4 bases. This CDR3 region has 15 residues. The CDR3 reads CASSSGLAGADTQYF. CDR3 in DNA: TGTGCCAGCAGCTCCGGACTAGCGGGAGCAGATACGCAGTATTTT.

The CDR3 DNA reads as TGTGCCAGCTCACCACCAGTGACAGGGGGTACCGGGGAGCTGTTTTTT. Protein sequence: CASSPPVTGGTGELFF. The chain joins TRBV18 to TRBJ2-2; 9 nucleotides align to TRBD1. J gave up 5 bases and V 0 bases, and 4 bases lay outside the gene matches. There are 16 residues in the CDR3. Germline lookup yields CDR1 KGHSH and CDR2 LQKENI.

In nucleotides, the CDR3 is TGCGCCAGCAGCGACGGGACTAGCGGGATAAAGACCCAGTACTTC. It specifies CASSDGTSGIKTQYF. The V gene is TRBV5-1, the J gene TRBJ2-5; the match to TRBD2 covers 13 bases. CDR1 is SGHRS and CDR2 is YFSETQ in the germline V gene. The CDR3 length is 15 residues. With 4 bases clipped from V and 6 bases from J, the junction kept 6 bases outside the gene matches.

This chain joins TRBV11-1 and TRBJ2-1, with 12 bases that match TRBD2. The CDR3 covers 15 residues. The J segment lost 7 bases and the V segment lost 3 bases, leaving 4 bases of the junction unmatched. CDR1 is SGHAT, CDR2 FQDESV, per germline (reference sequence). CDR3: CASSLTSGGNNEQFF. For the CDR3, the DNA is TGTGCCAGCAGCTTGACTAGCGGGGGTAATAATGAGCAGTTCTTC.

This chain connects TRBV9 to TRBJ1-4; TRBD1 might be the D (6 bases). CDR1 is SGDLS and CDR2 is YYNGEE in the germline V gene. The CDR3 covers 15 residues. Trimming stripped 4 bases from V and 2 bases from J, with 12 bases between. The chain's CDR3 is CASSLRTETNEKLFF. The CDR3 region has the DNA TGTGCCAGCAGCCTCCGGACAGAGACTAATGAAAAACTGTTTTTT. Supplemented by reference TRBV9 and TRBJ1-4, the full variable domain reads DSGVTQTPKHLITATGQRVTLRCSPRSGDLSVYWYQQSLDQGLQFLIQYYNGEERAKGNILERFSAQQFPDLHSELNLSSLELGDSALYFCASSLRTETNEKLFFGSGTQLSVL.

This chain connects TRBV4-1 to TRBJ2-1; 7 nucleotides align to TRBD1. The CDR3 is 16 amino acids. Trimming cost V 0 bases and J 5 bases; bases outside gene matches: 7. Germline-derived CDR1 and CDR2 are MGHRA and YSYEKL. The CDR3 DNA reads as TGCGCCAGCAGCCAAGAGGGACAGCTCCTAAACAATGAGCAGTTCTTC. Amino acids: CASSQEGQLLNNEQFF.

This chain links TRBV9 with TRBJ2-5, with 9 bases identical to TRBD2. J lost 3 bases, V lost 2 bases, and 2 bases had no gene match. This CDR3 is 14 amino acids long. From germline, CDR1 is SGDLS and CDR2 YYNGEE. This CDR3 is CASSVASGKETQYF. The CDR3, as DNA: TGTGCCAGCAGCGTGGCTAGCGGGAAAGAGACCCAGTACTTC.

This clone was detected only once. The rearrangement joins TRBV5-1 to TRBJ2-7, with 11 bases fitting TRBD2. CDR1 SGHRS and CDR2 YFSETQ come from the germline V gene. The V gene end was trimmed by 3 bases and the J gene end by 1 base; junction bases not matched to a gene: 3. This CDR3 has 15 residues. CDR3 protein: CASSSGLAGSYEQYF. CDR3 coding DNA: TGCGCCAGCAGCTCTGGACTAGCGGGTTCCTACGAGCAGTACTTC.

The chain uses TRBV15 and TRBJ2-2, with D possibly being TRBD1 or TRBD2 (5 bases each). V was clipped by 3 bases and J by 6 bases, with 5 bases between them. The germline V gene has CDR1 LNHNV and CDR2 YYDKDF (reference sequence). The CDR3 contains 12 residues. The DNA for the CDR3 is TGTGCCACCAGCAGGGGGGCCGGGGAGCTGTTTTTT. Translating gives CATSRGAGELFF.

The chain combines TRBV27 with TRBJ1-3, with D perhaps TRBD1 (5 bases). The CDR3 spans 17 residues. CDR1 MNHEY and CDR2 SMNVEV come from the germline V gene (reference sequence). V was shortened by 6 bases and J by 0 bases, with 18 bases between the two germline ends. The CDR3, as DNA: TGTGCCAGCAGCCGAGGCGGGGCTGGTTTCTCTGGAAACACCATATATTTT. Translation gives CASSRGGAGFSGNTIYF.

The CDR3 DNA sequence: TGTGCCAGCAGCTTAGGGGGGTGGGAGAACACTGAAGCTTTCTTT. It encodes CASSLGGWENTEAFF. The chain couples TRBV7-9 to TRBJ1-1; D perhaps matches TRBD1 (5 bases). Trimming removed 1 base at V and 1 base at J, with 10 bases between. This CDR3 region has 15 residues. The germline CDR1 and CDR2 sequences are SEHNR and FQNEAQ (reference sequence).